The entry below gives a single T cell receptor beta chain sequence along with its context. The sample belongs to a study of T cell responses to AZD1222 COVID-19 vaccine. The CDR3 extends over 13 amino acids. V lost 3 bases to trimming and J lost 7 bases, with 12 bases between them. Assay used: immunoSEQ multiplex PCR; TCRdb lists only in-frame clones, some missing. The sample holds about 72,000 clones, around 87% seen once. The specimen was peripheral blood, collected on day 0 of AZD1222 vaccination. V usage is TRBV12-3 or TRBV12-4 and J usage is TRBJ2-5; weak D call: TRBD1 (6 bases). The receptor was derived from an adult in good health. The CDR3 bases are TGTGCCAGCAGTTTCCGGACAGACGCGACCCAGTACTTC. Protein product: CASSFRTDATQYF.